This T cell receptor (beta chain) stems from a study of T cells expressing NK-cell markers. Study-wide results and limits: The contribution of dominant NKG2C+ clonotypes to CD8+ T cells in six donors was roughly 1.0-7.0%.

Template switching by 5'RACE with UMIs generated the TCR beta cDNA. TCRdb reanalyzed the 5' RACE reads and collapses them to one entry per CDR3 protein, without DNA. Its clone listing holds about 460,000 distinct CDR3 sequences. A remark on this clonotype: Antigen: not known.

The CDR3 runs to 15 residues. Germline V lookup: CDR1 LNHDA, CDR2 SQIVND (reference sequence). The V call is TRBV19, the J call TRBJ2-7; TCRdb calls TRBD1, which cannot be checked without DNA. The sample consisted of blood T cells: a sorted CD56 or NKG2C T cell subset, CD4+ or CD8+ T cells, or bulk PBMC T cells (not recorded which). This sequence was found in a woman aged 45-65 years in good health. The chain's CDR3 is CASSIKGGKPYEQYF.